The clone carrying this T cell receptor beta chain was detected only a few times. This sample is part of a study of blood T cell repertoires in COVID-19. About the study: T cells, B-cell-depleted T cells, or PBMCs supplied cDNA or gDNA.

Per the original methods: Estimates of nucleated cell counts were drawn from the amplification of reference gene primers. Assay: immunoSEQ multiplex PCR; the TCRdb copy retains only in-frame clones and omits some. V and J calls plus clone size are reproduced from that table; the DNA served to infer D and trimming. The table includes 230,000 or so clones, roughly 84% detected once. Germline CDR1 is MNHEY and CDR2 is SVGAGI. The CDR3 has 16 residues. V was pared by 4 bases and J by 0 bases, with 6 bases of the junction left unmatched. The TCR comes from a man aged 25 to 40 with active or convalescent COVID-19. The J gene is TRBJ1-3, the V gene TRBV6-5, with TRBD1 identical over 7 bases. Source material: peripheral blood. CDR3 sequence (DNA): TGTGCCAGCAGTTGGACAGGCCATAACTCTGGAAACACCATATATTTT. This sequence encodes CASSWTGHNSGNTIYF.